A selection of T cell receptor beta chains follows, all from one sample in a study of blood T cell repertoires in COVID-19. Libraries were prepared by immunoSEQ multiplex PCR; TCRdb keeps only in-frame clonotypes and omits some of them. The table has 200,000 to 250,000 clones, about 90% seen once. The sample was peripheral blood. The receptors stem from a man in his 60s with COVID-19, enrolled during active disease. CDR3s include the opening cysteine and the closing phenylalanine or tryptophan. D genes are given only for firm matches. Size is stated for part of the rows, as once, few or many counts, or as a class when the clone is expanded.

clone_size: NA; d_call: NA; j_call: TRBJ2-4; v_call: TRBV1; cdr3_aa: CTSSHELAGGPTGAKNIQYF; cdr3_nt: TGCACCAGCAGCCACGAACTAGCGGGGGGCCCCACGGGAGCCAAAAACATTCAGTACTTC
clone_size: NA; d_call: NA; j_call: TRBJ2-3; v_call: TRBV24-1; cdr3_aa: CATGARNSSFSTDTQYF; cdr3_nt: TGTGCCACCGGGGCCCGGAATTCCTCCTTTAGCACAGATACGCAGTATTTT
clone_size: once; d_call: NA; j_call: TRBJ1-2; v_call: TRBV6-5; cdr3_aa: CASTETGGNYGYTF; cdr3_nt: TGTGCCAGCACCGAAACTGGGGGCAACTATGGCTACACCTTC
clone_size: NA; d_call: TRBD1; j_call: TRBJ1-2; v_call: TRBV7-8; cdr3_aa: CASSWGTGIYGYTF; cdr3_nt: TGTGCCAGCAGCTGGGGGACAGGGATCTATGGCTACACCTTC
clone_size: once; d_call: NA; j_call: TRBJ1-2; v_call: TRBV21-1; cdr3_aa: CASSRGQRYGYTF; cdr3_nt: TGTGCCAGCAGCCGGGGACAGAGATATGGCTACACCTTC
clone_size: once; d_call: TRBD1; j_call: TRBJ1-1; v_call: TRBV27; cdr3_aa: CASNTRQGGFGTEAFF; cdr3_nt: TGTGCCAGCAACACACGACAGGGCGGATTTGGCACTGAAGCTTTCTTT
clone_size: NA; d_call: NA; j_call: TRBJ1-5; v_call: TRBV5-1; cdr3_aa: CASSLGGRGQPQHF; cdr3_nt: TGCGCCAGCAGCTTGGGAGGGAGAGGACAGCCCCAGCATTTT
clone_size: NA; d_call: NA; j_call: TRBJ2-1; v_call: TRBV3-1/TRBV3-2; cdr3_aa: CASSQDTSNINEQFF; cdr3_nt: TGTGCCAGCAGCCAAGATACTAGTAACATCAATGAGCAGTTCTTC
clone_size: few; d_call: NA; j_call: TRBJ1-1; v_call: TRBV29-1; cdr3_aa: CSVDPARVNTEAFF; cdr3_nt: TGCAGCGTTGACCCGGCCAGGGTGAACACTGAAGCTTTCTTT
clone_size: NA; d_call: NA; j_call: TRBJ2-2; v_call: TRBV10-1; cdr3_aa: CASPGVIWGNGELFF; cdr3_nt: TGCGCCAGCCCGGGGGTGATATGGGGGAACGGGGAGCTGTTTTTT
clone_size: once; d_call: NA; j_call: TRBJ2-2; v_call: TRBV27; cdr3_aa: CASSLRLARGELFF; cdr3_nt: TGTGCCAGCAGCTTAAGACTTGCCCGGGGGGAGCTGTTTTTT
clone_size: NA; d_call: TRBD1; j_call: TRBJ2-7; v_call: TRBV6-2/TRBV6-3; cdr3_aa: CASSPGTVYEQYF; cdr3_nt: TGTGCCAGCAGTCCCGGGACAGTCTACGAGCAGTACTTC
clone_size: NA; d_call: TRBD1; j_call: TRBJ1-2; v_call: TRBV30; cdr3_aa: CAWSRDGTGGAGGYTF; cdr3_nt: TGTGCCTGGAGTAGAGATGGGACAGGGGGCGCAGGTGGCTACACCTTC
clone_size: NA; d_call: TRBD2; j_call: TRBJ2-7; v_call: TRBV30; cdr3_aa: CAWSPPGGYEQYF; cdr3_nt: TGTGCCTGGAGTCCTCCGGGGGGCTACGAGCAGTACTTC
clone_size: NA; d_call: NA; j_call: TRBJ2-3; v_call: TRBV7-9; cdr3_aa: CASSLASDTQYF; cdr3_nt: TGTGCCAGCAGCTTAGCTTCTGATACGCAGTATTTT
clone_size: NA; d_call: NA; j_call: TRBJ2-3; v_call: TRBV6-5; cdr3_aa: CASRGDYTDTQYF; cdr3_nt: TGTGCCAGCAGGGGAGATTACACAGATACGCAGTATTTT
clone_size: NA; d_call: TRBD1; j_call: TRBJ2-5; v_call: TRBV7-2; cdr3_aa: CASSFGDRKETQYF; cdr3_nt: TGTGCCAGCAGCTTTGGGGACAGGAAAGAGACCCAGTACTTC
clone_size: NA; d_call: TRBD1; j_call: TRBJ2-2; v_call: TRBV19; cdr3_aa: CASSPPGQGTTGELFF; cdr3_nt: TGTGCCAGTAGCCCTCCGGGACAGGGCACCACCGGGGAGCTGTTTTTT
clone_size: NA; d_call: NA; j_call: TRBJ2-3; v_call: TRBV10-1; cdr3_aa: CASSEALATDTQYF; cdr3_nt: TGCGCCAGCAGTGAGGCGCTAGCGACAGATACGCAGTATTTT
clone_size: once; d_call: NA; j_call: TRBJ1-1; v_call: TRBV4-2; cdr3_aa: CASSQAYRRNTEAFF; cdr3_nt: TGTGCCAGCAGCCAAGCTTACAGAAGAAACACTGAAGCTTTCTTT
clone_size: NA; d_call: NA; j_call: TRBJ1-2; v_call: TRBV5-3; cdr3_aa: CARSFERINYGYTF; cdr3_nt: TGTGCCAGAAGCTTCGAGCGAATTAACTATGGCTACACCTTC
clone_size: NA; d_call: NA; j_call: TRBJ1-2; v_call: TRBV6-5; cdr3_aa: CASSPQWRGGYTF; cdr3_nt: TGTGCCAGCAGTCCTCAGTGGAGAGGTGGCTACACCTTC
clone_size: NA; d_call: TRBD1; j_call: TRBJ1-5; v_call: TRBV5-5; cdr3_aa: CASSLGTGRGNQPQHF; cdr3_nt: TGTGCCAGCAGCTTGGGGACAGGCCGGGGCAATCAGCCCCAGCATTTT
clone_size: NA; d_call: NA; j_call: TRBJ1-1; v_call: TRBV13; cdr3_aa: CASSLGGRANTEAFF; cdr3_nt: TGTGCCAGCAGCTTAGGGGGGAGGGCGAACACTGAAGCTTTCTTT
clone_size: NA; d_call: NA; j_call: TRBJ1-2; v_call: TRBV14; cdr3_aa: CASSSQPGMEGYTF; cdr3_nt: TGTGCCAGCAGTTCACAGCCAGGGATGGAAGGCTACACCTTC
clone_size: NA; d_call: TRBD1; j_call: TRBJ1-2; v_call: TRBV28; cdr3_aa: CASETRDRGLSGGYTF; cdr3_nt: TGTGCCAGTGAGACCCGGGACAGGGGGCTTTCGGGTGGCTACACCTTC
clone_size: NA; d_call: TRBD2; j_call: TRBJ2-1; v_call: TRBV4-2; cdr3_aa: CASSQQKASGRVVNEQFF; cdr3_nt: TGTGCCAGCAGCCAGCAAAAGGCTAGCGGGAGGGTGGTCAATGAGCAGTTCTTC
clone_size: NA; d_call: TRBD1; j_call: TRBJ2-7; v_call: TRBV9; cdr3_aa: CASSVSPGQGPYEQYF; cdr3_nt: TGTGCCAGCAGCGTATCTCCGGGACAGGGGCCCTACGAGCAGTACTTC
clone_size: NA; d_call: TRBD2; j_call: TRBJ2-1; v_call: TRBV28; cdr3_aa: CASSPPGTSGNEQFF; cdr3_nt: TGTGCCAGCAGTCCCCCCGGGACTAGCGGCAATGAGCAGTTCTTC
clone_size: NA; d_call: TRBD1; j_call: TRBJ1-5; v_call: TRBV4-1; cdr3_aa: CASSPRTGEYQPQHF; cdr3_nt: TGCGCCAGCAGCCCCCGGACAGGGGAATATCAGCCCCAGCATTTT
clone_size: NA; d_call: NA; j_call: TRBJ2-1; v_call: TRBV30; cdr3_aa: CAWRGSGRFEQFF; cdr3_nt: TGTGCCTGGAGGGGCTCTGGGCGTTTTGAGCAGTTCTTC
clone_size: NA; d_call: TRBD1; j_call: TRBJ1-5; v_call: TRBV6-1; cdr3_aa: CASSETGRSNQPQHF; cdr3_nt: TGTGCCAGCAGTGAGACAGGGCGAAGCAATCAGCCCCAGCATTTT
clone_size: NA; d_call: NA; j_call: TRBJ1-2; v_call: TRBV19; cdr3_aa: CASISGRDNLANYGYTF; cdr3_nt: TGTGCCAGTATTTCCGGTCGGGATAACCTCGCTAACTATGGCTACACCTTC
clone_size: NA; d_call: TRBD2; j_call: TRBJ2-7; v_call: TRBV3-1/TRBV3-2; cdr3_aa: CASSQVGVAGAYEQYF; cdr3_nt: TGTGCCAGCAGCCAAGTCGGCGTAGCGGGCGCCTACGAGCAGTACTTC
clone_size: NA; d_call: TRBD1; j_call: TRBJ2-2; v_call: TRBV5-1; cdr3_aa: CASGWTGGTGELFF; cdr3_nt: TGCGCCAGCGGCTGGACAGGAGGCACCGGGGAGCTGTTTTTT
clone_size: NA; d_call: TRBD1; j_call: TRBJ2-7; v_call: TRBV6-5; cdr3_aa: CASSYGDRVYEQYF; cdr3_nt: TGTGCCAGCAGTTATGGGGACAGGGTGTACGAGCAGTACTTC
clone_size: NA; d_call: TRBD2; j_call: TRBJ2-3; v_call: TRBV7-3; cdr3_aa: CASSSRGVNTDTQYF; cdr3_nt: TGTGCCAGCAGCTCCCGGGGGGTAAACACAGATACGCAGTATTTT
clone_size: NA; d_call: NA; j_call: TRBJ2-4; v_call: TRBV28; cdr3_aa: CASSTSGLRNIQYF; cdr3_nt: TGTGCCAGCAGTACCAGCGGCCTGAGAAACATTCAGTACTTC
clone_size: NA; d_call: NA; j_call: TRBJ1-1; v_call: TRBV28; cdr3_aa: CASSLLGENTEAFF; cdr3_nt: TGTGCCAGCAGTTTATTAGGGGAGAACACTGAAGCTTTCTTT
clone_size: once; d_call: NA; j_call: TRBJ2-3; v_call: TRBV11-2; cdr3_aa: CASSYTRGADTQYF; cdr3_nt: TGTGCCAGCAGCTACACCCGTGGAGCAGATACGCAGTATTTT
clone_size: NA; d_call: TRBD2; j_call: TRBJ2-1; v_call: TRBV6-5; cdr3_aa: CASRGLAGTYNEQFF; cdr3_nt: TGTGCCAGCAGAGGACTAGCGGGGACCTACAATGAGCAGTTCTTC
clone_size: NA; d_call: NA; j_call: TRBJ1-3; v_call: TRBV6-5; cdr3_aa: CASSPRSSGNTIYF; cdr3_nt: TGTGCCAGCAGTCCCCGGAGCTCTGGAAACACCATATATTTT
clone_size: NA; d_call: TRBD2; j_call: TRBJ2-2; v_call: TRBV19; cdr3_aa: CASSLAGGTANTGELFF; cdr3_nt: TGTGCCAGTAGCCTAGCGGGGGGGACTGCGAACACCGGGGAGCTGTTTTTT
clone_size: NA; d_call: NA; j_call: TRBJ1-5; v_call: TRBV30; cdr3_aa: CAWSTRGNQPQHF; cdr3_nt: TGTGCCTGGAGTACCCGGGGCAATCAGCCCCAGCATTTT
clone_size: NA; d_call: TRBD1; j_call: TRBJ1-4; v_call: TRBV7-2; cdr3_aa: CASSAPGTANEKLFF; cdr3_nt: TGTGCCAGCAGCGCCCCCGGGACAGCTAATGAAAAACTGTTTTTT
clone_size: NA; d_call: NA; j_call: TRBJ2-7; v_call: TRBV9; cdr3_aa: CASSGRDFLDEQYF; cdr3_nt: TGTGCCAGCAGCGGCCGGGACTTCCTAGACGAGCAGTACTTC
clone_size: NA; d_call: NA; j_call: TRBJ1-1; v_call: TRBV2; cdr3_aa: CASSAGLTVTEAFF; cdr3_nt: TGTGCCAGCAGTGCAGGTTTAACGGTTACTGAAGCTTTCTTT
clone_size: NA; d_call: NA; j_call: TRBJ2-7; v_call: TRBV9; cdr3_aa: CASGNGVTYEQYF; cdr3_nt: TGTGCCAGCGGTAACGGGGTCACCTACGAGCAGTACTTC
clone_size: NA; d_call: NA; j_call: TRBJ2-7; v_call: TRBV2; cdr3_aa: CASSTGLYEQYF; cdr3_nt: TGTGCCAGCAGTACAGGACTATACGAGCAGTACTTC
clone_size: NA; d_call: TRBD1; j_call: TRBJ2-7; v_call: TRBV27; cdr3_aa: CASSLGQGAVGEQYF; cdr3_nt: TGTGCCAGCAGTTTAGGGCAGGGGGCGGTCGGCGAGCAGTACTTC
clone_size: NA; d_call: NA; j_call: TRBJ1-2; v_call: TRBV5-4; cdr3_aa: CASSFVRGTADGYTF; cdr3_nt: TGTGCCAGCAGTTTCGTACGCGGGACGGCCGATGGCTACACCTTC
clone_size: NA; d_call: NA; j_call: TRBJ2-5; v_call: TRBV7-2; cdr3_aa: CASSSTGLMGETQYF; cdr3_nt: TGTGCCAGCAGCTCGACGGGACTCATGGGGGAGACCCAGTACTTC
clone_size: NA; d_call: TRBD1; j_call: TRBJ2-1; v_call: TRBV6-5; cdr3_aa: CASSRDRDLGEQFF; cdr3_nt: TGTGCCAGCAGCCGGGACAGGGATCTAGGTGAGCAGTTCTTC
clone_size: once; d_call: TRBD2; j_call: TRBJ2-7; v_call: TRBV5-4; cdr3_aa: CASSLAGGLYEQYF; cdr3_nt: TGTGCCAGCAGCCTAGCGGGGGGGCTTTACGAGCAGTACTTC
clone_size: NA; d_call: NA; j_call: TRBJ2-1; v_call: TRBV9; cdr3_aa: CASSVLQDNEQFF; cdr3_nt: TGTGCCAGCAGCGTCCTTCAGGACAATGAGCAGTTCTTC
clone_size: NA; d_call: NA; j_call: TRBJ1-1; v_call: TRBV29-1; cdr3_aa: CSVRSGLSGGFF; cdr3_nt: TGCAGCGTCCGATCGGGGTTAAGCGGAGGTTTCTTT
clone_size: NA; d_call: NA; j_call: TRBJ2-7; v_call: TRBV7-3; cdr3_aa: CASRDSEGERGNYEQYF; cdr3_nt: TGTGCCAGCAGGGATTCGGAGGGGGAGCGGGGAAACTACGAGCAGTACTTC
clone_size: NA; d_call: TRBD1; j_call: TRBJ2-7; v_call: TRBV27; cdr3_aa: CATAVRQGSYEQYF; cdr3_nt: TGTGCCACCGCCGTGAGACAGGGTTCCTACGAGCAGTACTTC
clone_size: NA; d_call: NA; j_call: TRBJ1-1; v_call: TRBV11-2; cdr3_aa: CASSSTGVLNTEAFF; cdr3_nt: TGTGCCAGCAGCTCGACGGGAGTTTTGAACACTGAAGCTTTCTTT